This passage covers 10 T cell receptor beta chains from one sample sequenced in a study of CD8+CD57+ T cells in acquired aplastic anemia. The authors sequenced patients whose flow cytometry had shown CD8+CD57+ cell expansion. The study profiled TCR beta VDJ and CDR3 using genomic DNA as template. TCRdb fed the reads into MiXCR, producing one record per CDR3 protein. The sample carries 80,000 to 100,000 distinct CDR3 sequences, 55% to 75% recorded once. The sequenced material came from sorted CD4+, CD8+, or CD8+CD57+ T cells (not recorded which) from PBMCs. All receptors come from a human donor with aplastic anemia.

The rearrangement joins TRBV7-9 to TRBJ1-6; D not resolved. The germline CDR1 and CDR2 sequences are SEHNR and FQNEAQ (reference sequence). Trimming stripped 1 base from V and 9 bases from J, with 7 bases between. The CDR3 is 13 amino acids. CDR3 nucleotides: TGTGCCAGCAGCTTAGAGGACGGTTCACCCCTCCACTTT. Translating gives CASSLEDGSPLHF.

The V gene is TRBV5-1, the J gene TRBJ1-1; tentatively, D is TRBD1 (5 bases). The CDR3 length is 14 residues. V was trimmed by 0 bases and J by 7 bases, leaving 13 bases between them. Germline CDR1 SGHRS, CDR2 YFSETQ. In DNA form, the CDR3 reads TGCGCCAGCAGCTTGGCCGATGGCAGGGTTGAAGCTTTCTTT. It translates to CASSLADGRVEAFF.

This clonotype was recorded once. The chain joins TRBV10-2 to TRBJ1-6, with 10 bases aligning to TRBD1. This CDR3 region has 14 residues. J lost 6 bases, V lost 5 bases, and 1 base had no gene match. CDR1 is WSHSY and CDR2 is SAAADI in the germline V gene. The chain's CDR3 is CASSRDRGNSPLHF. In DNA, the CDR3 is TGCGCCAGCAGTCGGGACAGGGGTAATTCACCCCTCCACTTT.

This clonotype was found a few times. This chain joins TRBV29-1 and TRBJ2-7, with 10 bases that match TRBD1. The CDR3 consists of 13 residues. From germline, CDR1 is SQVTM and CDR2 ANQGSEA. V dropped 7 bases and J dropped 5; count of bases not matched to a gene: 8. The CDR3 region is CSAGRDRGHEQYF. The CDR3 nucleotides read TGCAGCGCCGGTCGGGACAGGGGCCACGAGCAGTACTTC.

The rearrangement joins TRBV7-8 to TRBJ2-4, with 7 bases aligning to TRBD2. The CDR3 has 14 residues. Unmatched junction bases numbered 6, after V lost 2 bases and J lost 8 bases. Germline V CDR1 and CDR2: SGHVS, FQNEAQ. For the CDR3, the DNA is TGTGCCAGCAGCTTACTGGGAGGGAGCGACATTCAGTACTTC. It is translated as CASSLLGGSDIQYF.

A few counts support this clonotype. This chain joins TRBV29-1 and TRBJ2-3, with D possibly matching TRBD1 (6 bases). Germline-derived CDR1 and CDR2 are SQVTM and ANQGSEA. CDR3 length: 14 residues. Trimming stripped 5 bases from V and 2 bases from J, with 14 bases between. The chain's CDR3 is CSVTGQSITDTQYF. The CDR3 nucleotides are TGCAGCGTTACGGGACAATCTATCACAGATACGCAGTATTTT.

The CDR3 sequence: CAISAADTQYF. DNA for the CDR3: TGTGCCATCAGTGCAGCAGATACGCAGTATTTT. The rearrangement links TRBV10-3 to TRBJ2-3; no clear D gene. This CDR3 is 11 amino acids long. The germline gives CDR1 ENHRY, CDR2 SYGVKD. The V end was cut by 4 bases, the J end by 4 bases, with 3 bases between.

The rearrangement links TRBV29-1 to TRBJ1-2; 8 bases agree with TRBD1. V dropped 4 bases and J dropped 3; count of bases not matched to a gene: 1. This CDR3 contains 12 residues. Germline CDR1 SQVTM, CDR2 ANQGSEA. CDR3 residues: CSVAQGDYGYTF. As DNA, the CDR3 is TGCAGCGTTGCACAGGGGGACTATGGCTACACCTTC.

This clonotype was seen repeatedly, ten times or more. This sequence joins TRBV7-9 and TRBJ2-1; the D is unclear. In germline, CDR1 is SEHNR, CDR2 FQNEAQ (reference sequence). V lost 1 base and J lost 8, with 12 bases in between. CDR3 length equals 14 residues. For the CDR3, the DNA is TGTGCCAGCAGCTTAGGGTCGGCAGTGCATGAGCAGTTCTTC. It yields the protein CASSLGSAVHEQFF.

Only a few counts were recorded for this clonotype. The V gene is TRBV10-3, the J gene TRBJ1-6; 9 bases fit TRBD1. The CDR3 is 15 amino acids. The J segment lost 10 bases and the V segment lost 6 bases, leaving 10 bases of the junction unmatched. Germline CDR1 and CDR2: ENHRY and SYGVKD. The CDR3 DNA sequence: TGTGCCATCAGCCAAGACAGGGGGTTAGAATCACCCCTCCACTTT. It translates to CAISQDRGLESPLHF.